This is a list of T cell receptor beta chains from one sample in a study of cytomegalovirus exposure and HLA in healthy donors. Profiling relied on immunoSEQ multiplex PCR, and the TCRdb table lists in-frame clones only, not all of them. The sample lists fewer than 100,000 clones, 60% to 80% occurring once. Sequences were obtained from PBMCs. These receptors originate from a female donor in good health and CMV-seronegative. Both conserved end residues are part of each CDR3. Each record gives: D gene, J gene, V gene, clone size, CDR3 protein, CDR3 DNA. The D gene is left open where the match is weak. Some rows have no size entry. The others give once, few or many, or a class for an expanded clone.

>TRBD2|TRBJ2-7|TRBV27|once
CASSPRPLTGTSPHEQYF
TGTGCCAGCAGTCCCCGCCCCTTAACCGGGACTAGCCCCCACGAGCAGTACTTC
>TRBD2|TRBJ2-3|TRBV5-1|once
CASRDLAGAPITDTQYF
TGCGCCAGCCGAGACCTAGCGGGAGCTCCAATCACAGATACGCAGTATTTT
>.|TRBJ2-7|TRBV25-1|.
CASSERHSSYEQYF
TGTGCCAGCAGTGAGCGACACAGCTCCTACGAGCAGTACTTC
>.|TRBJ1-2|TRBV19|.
CASNMPTASNYGYTF
TGTGCCAGTAACATGCCGACAGCTTCTAACTATGGCTACACCTTC
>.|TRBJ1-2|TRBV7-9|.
CASSPRGYYGYTF
TGTGCCAGCAGCCCAAGAGGGTACTATGGCTACACCTTC
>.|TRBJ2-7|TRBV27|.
CASSSRAGHLNEQYF
TGTGCCAGCAGTAGCAGGGCGGGGCACCTAAACGAGCAGTACTTC
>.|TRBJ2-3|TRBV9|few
CASSAGRTDTQYF
TGTGCCAGCAGCGCCGGTCGTACAGATACGCAGTATTTT
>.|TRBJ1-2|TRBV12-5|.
CASGLDRSANYGYTF
TGTGCTAGTGGCCTCGACAGGTCAGCTAACTATGGCTACACCTTC
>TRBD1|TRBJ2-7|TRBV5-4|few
CASSFRDRAYEQYF
TGTGCCAGCAGCTTTCGGGACAGAGCCTACGAGCAGTACTTC
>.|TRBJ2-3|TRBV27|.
CASSLGSGTDTQYF
TGTGCCAGCAGTCTTGGGAGCGGCACAGATACGCAGTATTTT
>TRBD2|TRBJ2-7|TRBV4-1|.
CASSQEPRGVYEQYF
TGCGCCAGCAGCCAAGAGCCGCGGGGGGTTTACGAGCAGTACTTC
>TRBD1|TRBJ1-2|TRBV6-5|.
CASSSRGDRGGYTF
TGTGCCAGCAGTTCCCGTGGAGACAGGGGTGGCTACACCTTC
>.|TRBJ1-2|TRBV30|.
CAWSYLAGDYGYTF
TGTGCCTGGAGTTACCTGGCAGGGGACTATGGCTACACCTTC
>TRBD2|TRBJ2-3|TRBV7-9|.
CASSQSGLRTDTQYF
TGTGCCAGCAGCCAATCGGGACTACGCACAGATACGCAGTATTTT
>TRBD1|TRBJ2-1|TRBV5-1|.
CASSLLQGFYNEQFF
TGCGCCAGCAGCTTGTTACAGGGGTTCTACAATGAGCAGTTCTTC
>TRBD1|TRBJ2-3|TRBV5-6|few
CASRTGGTDTQYF
TGTGCCAGCAGGACAGGGGGCACAGATACGCAGTATTTT
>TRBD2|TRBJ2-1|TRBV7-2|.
CASGEPRRGGVYEQFF
TGTGCCAGCGGCGAACCACGGCGGGGGGGCGTCTATGAGCAGTTCTTC
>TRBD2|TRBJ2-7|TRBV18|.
CASSPHSGAQREENF
TGTGCCAGCTCACCACATTCGGGGGCGCAGCGGGAGGAGAACTTC
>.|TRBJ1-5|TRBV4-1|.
CASSQRSQNNQPQHF
TGCGCCAGCAGCCAACGGAGCCAGAACAATCAGCCCCAGCATTTT
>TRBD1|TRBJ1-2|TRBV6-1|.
CASSEAGTGINYGYTF
TGTGCCAGCAGTGAAGCAGGGACAGGGATCAACTATGGCTACACCTTC
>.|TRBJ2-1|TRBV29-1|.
CSVDRDYGNEQFF
TGCAGCGTTGACAGGGATTATGGGAATGAGCAGTTCTTC
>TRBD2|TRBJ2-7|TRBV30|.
CAWSWTSGPTYEQYF
TGTGCCTGGAGTTGGACTAGCGGGCCTACCTACGAGCAGTACTTC
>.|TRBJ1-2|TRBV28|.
CASSLPTGGRGYTF
TGTGCCAGCAGTTTGCCCACAGGCGGTAGAGGCTACACCTTC
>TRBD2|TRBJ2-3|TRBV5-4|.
CASSRGGSTDTQYF
TGTGCCAGCAGCCGCGGGGGGTCGACAGATACGCAGTATTTT
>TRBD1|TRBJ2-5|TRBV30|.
CAWSVKQGKQETQYF
TGTGCCTGGAGTGTAAAACAGGGGAAACAAGAGACCCAGTACTTC
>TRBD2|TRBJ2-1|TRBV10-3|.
CATTSGRDNEQFF
TGTGCCACTACTAGCGGGAGGGACAATGAGCAGTTCTTC